A single sample gave rise to the 15 T cell receptor beta chains below, sequenced in a study of beta chain features in type 1 diabetes. The whole isolated RNA underwent reverse transcription, so sequencing captured expressed TCRB transcripts. TCRdb's copy holds only in-frame clones and misses some; the assay was immunoSEQ multiplex PCR. The sample consists of around 400,000 clones, 10% to 15% of them appearing once. Sequencing input: naive CD4+ T cells from blood. The receptors originated from a man aged 18 to 30 in good health.

This clone has only a few counts. The chain has TRBV28 and TRBJ1-2; 8 bases match TRBD1. After removal of 5 bases from V and 4 bases from J, the junction contained 9 bases not matched to a gene. Germline CDR1 reads MDHEN; CDR2 reads SYDVKM. CDR3 size: 15 residues. This chain's CDR3 is CASSPQDRETYGYTF. CDR3 nucleotides: TGTGCCAGCAGTCCTCAGGACAGGGAAACCTATGGCTACACCTTC.

This sequence joins TRBV7-9 and TRBJ2-7; a possible D gene is TRBD2 (6 bases). CDR3 length: 12 amino acids. Trimming shortened V by 5 bases and J by 3 bases, and 8 bases separated the two germline ends. CDR1 and CDR2 from the germline V gene are SEHNR and FQNEAQ (reference sequence). CDR3 nucleotides: TGTGCCAGCAGCCCGACTAGCTACGAGCAGTACTTC. This sequence encodes CASSPTSYEQYF.

The chain has TRBV19 and TRBJ1-5, with 7 bases identical to TRBD1. The CDR3 runs to 14 residues. Trimming cost V 7 bases and J 3 bases; bases outside gene matches: 6. In germline, CDR1 is LNHDA, CDR2 SQIVND (reference sequence). CDR3 protein: CASKNDRVNQPQHF. The DNA of the CDR3 is TGTGCCAGTAAAAACGACAGGGTCAATCAGCCCCAGCATTTT.

The gene calls are TRBV6-5 and TRBJ2-2, with 9 bases identical to TRBD2. V trimming: 0 bases; J trimming: 6 bases; junction bases outside the gene matches: 5. The CDR3 is 16 residues long. The germline V gene encodes CDR1 MNHEY and CDR2 SVGAGI. The CDR3 nucleotides read TGTGCCAGCAGTTACTCGCATAGCGGGGGTTCCGGGGAGCTGTTTTTT. Translating gives CASSYSHSGGSGELFF.

This clone was counted a few times. Within the sample, other DNA sequences also encode this same CDR3. The chain uses TRBV7-2 and TRBJ2-7; TRBD2 matches at 7 bases. Germline V gene sequence: CDR1 SGHTA, CDR2 FQGNSA. The CDR3 totals 15 residues. V lost 1 base and J lost 0; bases outside the gene matches: 3. In DNA form, the CDR3 reads TGTGCCAGCAGCTTAGTTCGCGGGAGCTCCTACGAGCAGTACTTC. Its translation: CASSLVRGSSYEQYF.

This clone showed up just a few times. The chain joins TRBV20-1 to TRBJ2-7, with D possibly TRBD2 on 6 matching bases. V was shortened by 3 bases and J by 6 bases, with 9 bases between the two germline ends. From germline, CDR1 is DFQATT and CDR2 SNEGSKA (reference sequence). This CDR3 has 11 residues. The CDR3 protein is CSASRRGEQYF. The CDR3 DNA follows: TGCAGTGCTAGCAGGAGGGGCGAGCAGTACTTC.

This clone occurred many times. V and J are TRBV7-9 and TRBJ2-1, with a tentative D call TRBD1 (6 bases). The CDR3 loop spans 15 amino acids. Germline-derived CDR1 and CDR2 are SEHNR and FQNEAQ (reference sequence). The ends were cut back, 6 bases at V and 0 bases at J, with 12 bases in the middle. DNA for the CDR3: TGTGCCAGCAGTAACCGGGACAACTCCTACAATGAGCAGTTCTTC. Its translation: CASSNRDNSYNEQFF.

V gene TRBV5-4 combines with J gene TRBJ1-4; 8 bases line up with TRBD1. The junction had 3 bases not matched to a gene; V was cut back by 1 base and J by 7 bases. This CDR3 is 14 amino acids long. The germline gives CDR1 SGHNT, CDR2 YYREEE (reference sequence). The CDR3 reads CASSLTGGGEKLFF. The CDR3 DNA reads TGTGCCAGCAGCTTGACAGGGGGGGGTGAAAAACTGTTTTTT.

This clone was counted between two and nine times. The CDR3 protein is CASSLMGGEQFF. CDR3 coding DNA: TGTGCCAGCAGCTTAATGGGGGGGGAGCAGTTCTTC. The chain carries TRBV7-3 and TRBJ2-1; TRBD2 matches 7 bases. The CDR3 runs 12 residues. From germline, CDR1 is SGHTA and CDR2 FQGTGA. V lost 1 base, J lost 10 bases, and 1 base stayed unmatched.

The chain links TRBV6-1 to TRBJ2-1; possibly TRBD1 for D (6 bases). Between the trimmed V and J ends, which lost 0 bases and 5 bases, there was a span of 17 bases. From germline, CDR1 is MNHNS and CDR2 SASEGT. CDR3 length: 17 amino acids. The DNA of the CDR3 is TGTGCCAGCAGTGAAGCGCGTGGGAGCAGGGGAAACAATGAGCAGTTCTTC. Translation gives CASSEARGSRGNNEQFF.

The table lists this clone with a few counts. The chain employs TRBV18 and TRBJ1-1; no firm D call. CDR1 KGHSH and CDR2 LQKENI come from the germline V gene. The length of the CDR3 is 14 residues. The V end was cut by 3 bases, the J end by 3 bases, with 11 bases between. The CDR3 bases are TGTGCCAGCTCACCGCCCACCCGGGACACTGAAGCTTTCTTT. It translates to CASSPPTRDTEAFF.

The chain couples TRBV27 to TRBJ2-1; 8 bases fit TRBD2. V shed 5 bases, J shed 2 bases, and the junction held 8 bases outside the gene matches. The CDR3 is 16 residues long. Germline V gene lookup returns CDR1 MNHEY and CDR2 SMNVEV (reference sequence). The CDR3 region has the DNA TGTGCCAGCAGTCAACAACTAGCGGTGGCCTACAATGAGCAGTTCTTC. It codes for CASSQQLAVAYNEQFF.

The sample holds a few counts of this clone. This chain uses TRBV9 with TRBJ1-1; TRBD1 might be the D (5 bases). The germline V gene encodes CDR1 SGDLS and CDR2 YYNGEE. The V and J ends lost 4 bases and 1 base respectively, with 11 bases between them. The CDR3 is 14 residues long. Here the CDR3 reads CASSPSGENTEAFF. The CDR3 DNA follows: TGTGCCAGCAGCCCGTCGGGGGAGAACACTGAAGCTTTCTTT.

The rearrangement links TRBV7-3 to TRBJ2-3; no clear D. Per germline, CDR1 SGHTA and CDR2 FQGTGA. This CDR3 is 12 amino acids long. V was shortened by 5 bases and J by 2 bases, with 5 bases between the two germline ends. The chain's CDR3 is CASSPTTDTQYF. CDR3 nucleotides: TGTGCCAGCAGCCCTACCACAGATACGCAGTATTTT.

This clone showed up just a few times. This rearrangement joins TRBV28 to TRBJ1-2; D is unresolved. This CDR3 has 16 residues. The V end lost 2 bases, the J end lost 0 bases, and 13 bases lay between the germline ends. Germline V gene sequence: CDR1 MDHEN, CDR2 SYDVKM. In DNA form, the CDR3 reads TGTGCCAGCAGTTTAGCGGTTGGATGGGCTAACTATGGCTACACCTTC. Residues: CASSLAVGWANYGYTF.